The source of this T cell receptor beta chain is a study of T cell responses to AZD1222 COVID-19 vaccine (dated by TCRdb to the early 2020s). Context from the whole study: Because spike-specific TCR depth and breadth did not differ between the two schedules, AZD1222 recipients who got a second dose at roughly 4 weeks were pooled with those who got a second dose at roughly 12 weeks. A total of under 250 trial participants underwent TCR sequencing, of whom 207 had received two doses of AZD1222 and roughly 26 had received two doses of the MenACWY control vaccine. Trial participants were enrolled by age into subgroups of 18-55, 56-69 and 70-plus years, and approximately 150, 30 and 60 TCR-sequenced participants, respectively, were included in these subgroups.

In light of the paper, this sample's time point label describes: baseline before first vaccination. Samples from vaccinated people were obtained from the UK trials COV001 and COV002, which included a single-blind randomized controlled phase 2/3 trial of AZD1222 (ChAdOx1 nCoV-19) in healthy adults. For TCRbeta chain sequencing, PBMC samples from trial participants were taken at day 0 and at day 28 after the second dose. Beyond this particular receptor, the publication reports: Participants were mostly white British and included more females than males, and it was suggested by the authors that clonal diversity may have been underestimated. The 56-69-year group was small, and its depth increase did not reach significance, likely because of low power. Vaccine-associated CD4 TCRs spanned the whole spike protein, with dominant responses in regions 160-218 and 743-854. Because no day 14 peak-response samples were available, the repertoires could be characterized only after the peak T cell response. Conclusions about previously exposed vaccinees are limited because only five to seven AZD1222 recipients were SARS-CoV-2 seropositive at baseline. After two AZD1222 doses, spike-specific TCR breadth and depth were significantly higher than at day 0 and than in MenACWY recipients. Reportedly, close to half of the unique spike-specific TCRs recognized epitopes lying outside the regions that are mutated in the B.1.351 and B.1.1.7 variants.

Counted from cysteine to phenylalanine, this CDR3 has 15 amino acids. CDR3 DNA is the only sequence kept; it has 45 bases, read in frame from the first base. From a lookup of the germline V gene (reference sequence), CDR1 and CDR2 are LGHDT and YNNKEL. Trimming leaves V shorter by 3 bases and J shorter by 3 bases, with the junction holding 6 bases beyond the gene matches. A word on this clone: What this receptor recognizes is not known. No much larger clone exists at a distance of one base, and base qualities are not known.

The CDR3 regions of human TCRbeta chains were subjected to immunosequencing. The authors processed their data as follows. Repertoire TCRs were matched against a reference library of SARS-CoV-2-specific TCRs generated with the MIRA antigen-specificity platform. Breadth was defined as the fraction of unique TCRs that were SARS-CoV-2-associated, and depth was defined as the fraction of total T cells that were SARS-CoV-2-associated. Using the MIRA data, every spike-specific TCR was mapped to the spike region that the TCR reacted to and assigned to either a CD4 or a CD8 class. Log10-transformed breadth and depth values were compared by one-way ANOVA with Sidak's multiple comparisons tests. TCRdb's version of the immuneACCESS table is confined to in-frame rearrangements and falls short of the full clone set. An unresolved V gene accounts for under half of the shortfall where checked; the remainder is of unknown origin. V, J and clone size are taken as reported in that table, and D and trimming were inferred from the DNA itself. Here the sample has 150,000 to 200,000 clones; 93% occur a single time. The ten largest account for 3.9% of the sample.

The source material was peripheral blood, sampled on day 0 of AZD1222 vaccination. The TCR originated in an adult in good health. Recombination joined TRBV3-1 (or the pseudogene TRBV3-2) with TRBJ2-7, with 9 junctional bases fitting TRBD2. The DNA is TGTGCCAGCAGCCAGACTAGCGGCGCTAACTACGAGCAGTACTTC. The encoded protein is CASSQTSGANYEQYF.